This is a list of T cell receptor beta chains from one sample in a study of OX40 agonist ivuxolimab in advanced cancers. TCRdb keeps only in-frame clones here, not all; method: immunoSEQ multiplex PCR. The data hold about 70,000 clones, with 85% observed a single time. Sequences were derived from CD4+ or CD8+ T cells sorted from blood, sampled in a trial of the OX40 agonist ivuxolimab. All receptors come from an adult with an advanced solid tumor such as melanoma, head and neck, liver or kidney cancer. Each CDR3 is given with its conserved first and last residue. D genes are given only for firm matches. Clone size is stated in some rows and not others, as once, few, many or a class when expanded.

j_gene	abundance	d_gene	v_gene	CDR3aa	CDR3nt
TRBJ2-5	-	-	TRBV7-6	CASSLGGNERQETQYF	TGTGCCAGCAGCTTAGGGGGAAACGAGAGGCAAGAGACCCAGTACTTC
TRBJ2-1	-	TRBD2	TRBV11-2	CASSAGLAGNEQFF	TGTGCCAGCAGCGCCGGACTAGCGGGAAATGAGCAGTTCTTC
TRBJ2-1	-	TRBD2	TRBV13	CASSLSGTSGYNEQFF	TGTGCCAGCAGCTTAAGTGGGACTAGCGGTTACAATGAGCAGTTCTTC
TRBJ2-6	-	TRBD1	TRBV5-1	CASSQGQGPGANVLTF	TGCGCCAGCAGCCAGGGACAGGGCCCTGGGGCCAACGTCCTGACTTTC
TRBJ2-5	-	-	TRBV7-9	CASSPGRLLRVAQETQYF	TGTGCCAGCAGCCCGGGGCGGTTGTTGAGGGTTGCCCAAGAGACCCAGTACTTC
TRBJ2-1	once	-	TRBV5-4	CASSSGTSRNEQFF	TGTGCCAGCAGCTCCGGGACCTCCCGCAATGAGCAGTTCTTC
TRBJ2-5	-	-	TRBV11-2	CASSRSSGAQETQYF	TGTGCCAGCAGCCGATCGTCCGGGGCCCAAGAGACCCAGTACTTC
TRBJ2-1	once	TRBD2	TRBV18	CASSHWTSGRDEQFF	TGTGCCAGCTCCCATTGGACTAGCGGGAGAGATGAGCAGTTCTTC
TRBJ2-1	-	-	TRBV10-1	CASSDYGTANNEQFF	TGCGCCAGCAGTGATTACGGGACCGCAAACAATGAGCAGTTCTTC
TRBJ1-1	-	-	TRBV7-9	CASSLRGGGDTEAFF	TGTGCCAGCAGCTTAAGGGGCGGTGGGGACACTGAAGCTTTCTTT
TRBJ2-7	-	TRBD2	TRBV6-5	CASRAYKRGAYEQYF	TGTGCCAGCAGGGCCTACAAGCGGGGCGCCTACGAGCAGTACTTC
TRBJ2-3	-	-	TRBV28	CASSLGDSTDTQYF	TGTGCCAGCAGTTTAGGGGACAGCACAGATACGCAGTATTTT
TRBJ2-3	-	TRBD2	TRBV7-2	CASSLELAGGGTDTQYF	TGTGCCAGCAGCTTAGAGTTAGCGGGGGGTGGAACAGATACGCAGTATTTT
TRBJ1-5	-	-	TRBV30	CAWNLRQDQPQHF	TGTGCCTGGAACCTGCGGCAGGATCAGCCCCAGCATTTT
TRBJ2-7	-	-	TRBV6-5	CASSYSSSYEQYF	TGTGCCAGCAGTTACTCTTCATCCTACGAGCAGTACTTC
TRBJ2-2	once	-	TRBV28	CASSWGSSTGELFF	TGTGCCAGCAGTTGGGGGTCCTCCACCGGGGAGCTGTTTTTT
TRBJ1-2	-	-	TRBV4-1	CASSQDGQPNGYTF	TGCGCCAGCAGCCAAGATGGACAGCCGAATGGCTACACCTTC
TRBJ2-5	-	-	TRBV11-3	CASSAPARETQYF	TGTGCCAGCAGCGCACCGGCAAGGGAGACCCAGTACTTC
TRBJ1-5	-	-	TRBV19	CASSPQGRNQPQHF	TGTGCCAGTAGTCCCCAGGGACGCAATCAGCCCCAGCATTTT
TRBJ2-2	-	-	TRBV5-1	CASSLRQGGSTGELFF	TGCGCCAGCAGCCTGAGACAGGGAGGAAGCACCGGGGAGCTGTTTTTT
TRBJ2-3	-	TRBD2	TRBV10-3	CAISELGGHTDTQYF	TGTGCCATCAGTGAGTTGGGAGGGCACACAGATACGCAGTATTTT
TRBJ2-3	-	TRBD1	TRBV4-2	CASSQETGVTDTQYF	TGTGCCAGCAGCCAAGAAACAGGGGTGACAGATACGCAGTATTTT
TRBJ2-1	-	-	TRBV7-2	CASSLGQHSNEQFF	TGTGCCAGCAGCTTAGGCCAGCATTCCAATGAGCAGTTCTTC
TRBJ2-6	-	-	TRBV9	CASSPRALGANVLTF	TGTGCCAGCAGCCCGAGGGCTCTAGGGGCCAACGTCCTGACTTTC
TRBJ2-7	-	TRBD2	TRBV19	CASKRRPSGSYEQYF	TGTGCCAGTAAGAGACGGCCTAGCGGATCCTACGAGCAGTACTTC
TRBJ2-7	-	-	TRBV27	CASSSRNGGSGYEQYF	TGTGCCAGCAGTTCGAGGAATGGGGGCTCGGGGTACGAGCAGTACTTC
TRBJ2-7	-	-	TRBV11-1	CASSRPGASYEQYF	TGTGCCAGCAGCCGCCCGGGGGCCTCCTACGAGCAGTACTTC
TRBJ1-1	once	TRBD1	TRBV10-2	CASTRHGQGMNTEAFF	TGCGCCAGCACCAGACACGGACAGGGTATGAACACTGAAGCTTTCTTT
TRBJ2-7	few	-	TRBV28	CASRARGRTPYEQYF	TGTGCCAGCAGAGCCCGAGGTCGGACCCCCTACGAGCAGTACTTC
TRBJ1-2	-	TRBD1	TRBV2	CASSEALGRGHREIYGYTF	TGTGCCAGCAGTGAAGCGCTAGGGAGGGGGCACCGGGAGATCTATGGCTACACCTTC
TRBJ1-1	-	-	TRBV18	CASSPPLVHTEAFF	TGTGCCAGCTCACCCCCCCTGGTCCACACTGAAGCTTTCTTT
TRBJ1-1	-	-	TRBV5-4	CASSPQGPGMNTEAFF	TGTGCCAGCAGCCCTCAAGGCCCGGGAATGAACACTGAAGCTTTCTTT
TRBJ1-1	few	-	TRBV21-1	CASSGGGRVNTEAFF	TGTGCCAGCAGCGGGGGGGGCAGGGTGAACACTGAAGCTTTCTTT
TRBJ2-2	few	-	TRBV5-1	CASSFGKNTGELFF	TGCGCCAGCAGCTTTGGAAAGAACACCGGGGAGCTGTTTTTT
TRBJ2-2	-	TRBD2	TRBV7-9	CASRRGTSGTTGELFF	TGTGCCAGCAGGCGGGGGACTAGCGGGACCACCGGGGAGCTGTTTTTT
TRBJ1-5	-	TRBD1	TRBV4-1	CASSQGASNQPQHF	TGCGCCAGCAGTCAGGGGGCGAGTAATCAGCCCCAGCATTTT
TRBJ2-5	-	-	TRBV4-1	CASSQGPKETQYF	TGCGCCAGCAGCCAAGGTCCTAAAGAGACCCAGTACTTC
TRBJ2-4	-	TRBD2	TRBV7-2	CASSWGLAGEGGRDIQYF	TGTGCCAGCAGCTGGGGACTAGCGGGGGAGGGAGGCAGGGACATTCAGTACTTC
TRBJ1-2	-	TRBD1	TRBV5-6	CASSSTGTENYGYTF	TGTGCCAGCAGCTCTACCGGGACAGAGAACTATGGCTACACCTTC
TRBJ2-2	-	-	TRBV6-1	CASRGRELFF	TGTGCCAGCAGGGGCCGGGAGCTGTTTTTT